This TCR beta chain was documented in a study of blood T cell repertoires in COVID-19. Study-level background: The United States, Italy and Spain were the sources of the acute and convalescent COVID-19 samples. From T cells, B-cell-depleted T cells, or PBMCs came the material, which was cDNA or gDNA.

Germline loops: CDR1 MNHEY, CDR2 SVGAGI. The V gene lost 0 bases and the J gene lost 2 bases, with 10 bases spanning the gap. This CDR3 has 15 residues. Method: immunoSEQ multiplex PCR; TCRdb's copy keeps in-frame clones and lacks some. The table shows about 240,000 clones, with roughly four fifths occurring only once. The chain carries TRBV6-5 and TRBJ1-2; D is perhaps TRBD1 (5 bases). This receptor was obtained from a woman in her late teens or twenties with acute or convalescent COVID-19. Sequences were obtained from peripheral blood. CDR3 sequence (DNA): TGTGCCAGCAGTTACTCCCCGACAGAAAACTATGGCTACACCTTC. It encodes CASSYSPTENYGYTF.